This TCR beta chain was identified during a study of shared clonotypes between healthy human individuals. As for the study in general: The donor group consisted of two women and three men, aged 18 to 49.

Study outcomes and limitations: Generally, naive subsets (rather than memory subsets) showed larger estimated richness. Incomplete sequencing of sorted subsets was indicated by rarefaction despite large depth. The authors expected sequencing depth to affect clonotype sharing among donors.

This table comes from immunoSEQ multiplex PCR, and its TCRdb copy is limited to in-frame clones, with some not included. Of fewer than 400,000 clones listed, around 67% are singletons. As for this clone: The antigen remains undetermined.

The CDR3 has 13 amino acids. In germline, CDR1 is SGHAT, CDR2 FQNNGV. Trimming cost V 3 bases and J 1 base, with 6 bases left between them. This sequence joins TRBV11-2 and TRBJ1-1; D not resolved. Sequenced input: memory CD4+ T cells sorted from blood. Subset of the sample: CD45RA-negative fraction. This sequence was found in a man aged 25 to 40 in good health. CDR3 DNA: TGTGCCAGCAGCTTCCCAGGGAACACTGAAGCTTTCTTT. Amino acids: CASSFPGNTEAFF.